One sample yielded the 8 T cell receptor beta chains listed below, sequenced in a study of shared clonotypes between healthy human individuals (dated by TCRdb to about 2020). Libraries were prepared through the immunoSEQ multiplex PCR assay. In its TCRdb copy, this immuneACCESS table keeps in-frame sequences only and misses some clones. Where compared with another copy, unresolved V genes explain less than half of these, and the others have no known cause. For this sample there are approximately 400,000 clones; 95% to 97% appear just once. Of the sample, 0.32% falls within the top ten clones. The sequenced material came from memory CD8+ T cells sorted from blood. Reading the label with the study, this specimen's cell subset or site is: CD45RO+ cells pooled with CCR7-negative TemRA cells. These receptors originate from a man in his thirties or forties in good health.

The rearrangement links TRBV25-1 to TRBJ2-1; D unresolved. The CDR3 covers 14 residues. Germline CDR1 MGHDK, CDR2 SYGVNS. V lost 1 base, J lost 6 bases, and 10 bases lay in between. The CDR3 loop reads CASSEWIGLNEQFF. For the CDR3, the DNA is TGTGCCAGCAGTGAATGGATAGGCCTCAATGAGCAGTTCTTC.

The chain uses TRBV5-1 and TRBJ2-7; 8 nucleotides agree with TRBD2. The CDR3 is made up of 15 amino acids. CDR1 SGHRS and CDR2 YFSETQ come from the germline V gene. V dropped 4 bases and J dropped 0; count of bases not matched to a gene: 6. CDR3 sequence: CASSLLAESSYEQYF. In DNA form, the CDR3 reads TGCGCCAGCAGCCTACTAGCGGAAAGCTCCTACGAGCAGTACTTC.

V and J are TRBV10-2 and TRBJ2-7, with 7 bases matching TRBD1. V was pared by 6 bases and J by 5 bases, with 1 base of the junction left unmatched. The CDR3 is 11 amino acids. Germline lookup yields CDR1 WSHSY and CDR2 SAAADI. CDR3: CASSDRDEQYF. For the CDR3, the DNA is TGCGCCAGCAGCGACAGGGACGAGCAGTACTTC.

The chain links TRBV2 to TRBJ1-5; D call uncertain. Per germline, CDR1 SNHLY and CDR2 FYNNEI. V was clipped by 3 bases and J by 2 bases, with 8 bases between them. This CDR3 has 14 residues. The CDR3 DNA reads TGTGCCAGCAGTGAGGGTAGGCGCAATCAGCCCCAGCATTTT. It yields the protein CASSEGRRNQPQHF.

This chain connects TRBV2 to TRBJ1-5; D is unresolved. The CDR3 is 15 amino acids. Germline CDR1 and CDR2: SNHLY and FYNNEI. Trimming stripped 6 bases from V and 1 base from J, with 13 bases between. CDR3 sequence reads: CASSLTPSSNQPQHF. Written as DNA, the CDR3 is TGTGCCAGCAGCTTGACACCTTCGAGCAATCAGCCCCAGCATTTT.

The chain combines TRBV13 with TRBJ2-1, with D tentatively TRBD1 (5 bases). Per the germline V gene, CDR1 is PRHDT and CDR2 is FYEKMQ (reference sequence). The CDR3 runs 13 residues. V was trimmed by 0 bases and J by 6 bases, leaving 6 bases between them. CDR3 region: CASSLGQGNEQFF. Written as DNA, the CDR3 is TGTGCCAGCAGCTTAGGTCAGGGCAATGAGCAGTTCTTC.

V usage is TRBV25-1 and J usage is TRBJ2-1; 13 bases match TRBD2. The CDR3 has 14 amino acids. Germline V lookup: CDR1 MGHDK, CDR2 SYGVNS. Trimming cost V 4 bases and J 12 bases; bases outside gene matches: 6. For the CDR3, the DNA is TGTGCCAGCAGTGTAACCGGGACTAGCGGGACGCAGTTCTTC. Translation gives CASSVTGTSGTQFF.

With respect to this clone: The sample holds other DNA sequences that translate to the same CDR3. The CDR3 DNA follows: TGTGCCTGGAGTGTAGGTGGGGCCACAGATACGCAGTATTTT. This encodes CAWSVGGATDTQYF. The chain recombines TRBV30 with TRBJ2-3; possibly TRBD1 for D (5 bases). Between the trimmed V and J ends, which lost 0 bases and 2 bases, there was a span of 9 bases. CDR1 and CDR2 from the germline V gene are GTSNPN and SVGIG (reference sequence). The CDR3 has 14 residues.